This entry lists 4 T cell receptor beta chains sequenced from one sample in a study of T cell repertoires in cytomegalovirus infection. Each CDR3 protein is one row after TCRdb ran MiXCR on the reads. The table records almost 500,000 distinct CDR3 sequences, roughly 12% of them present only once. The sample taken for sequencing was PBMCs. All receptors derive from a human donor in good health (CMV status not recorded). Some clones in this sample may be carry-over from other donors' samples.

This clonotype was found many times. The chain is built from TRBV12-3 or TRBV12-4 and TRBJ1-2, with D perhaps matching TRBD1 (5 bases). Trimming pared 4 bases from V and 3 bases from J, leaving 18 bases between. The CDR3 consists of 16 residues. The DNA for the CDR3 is TGTGCCAGCAGTTCCGGGACTGAAAAGCTCTACTATGGCTACACCTTC. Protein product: CASSSGTEKLYYGYTF.

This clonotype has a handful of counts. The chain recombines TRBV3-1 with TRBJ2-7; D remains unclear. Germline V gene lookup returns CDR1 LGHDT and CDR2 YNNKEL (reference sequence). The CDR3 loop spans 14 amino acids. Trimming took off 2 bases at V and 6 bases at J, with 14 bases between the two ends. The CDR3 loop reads CASSQLAMLGEQYF. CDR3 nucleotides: TGTGCCAGCAGCCAACTCGCAATGCTGGGCGAGCAGTACTTC.

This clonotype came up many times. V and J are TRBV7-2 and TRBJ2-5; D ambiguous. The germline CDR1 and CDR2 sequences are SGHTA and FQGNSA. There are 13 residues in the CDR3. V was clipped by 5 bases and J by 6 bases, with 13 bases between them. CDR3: CASSMRPFKTQYF. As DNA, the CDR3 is TGTGCCAGCAGCATGCGGCCTTTCAAGACCCAGTACTTC.

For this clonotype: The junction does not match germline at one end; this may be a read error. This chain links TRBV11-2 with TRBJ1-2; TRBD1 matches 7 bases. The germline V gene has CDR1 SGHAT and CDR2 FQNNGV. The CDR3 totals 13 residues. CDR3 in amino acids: CTSSPRQGGGYTF. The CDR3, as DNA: TGTACCAGCAGCCCTAGACAGGGTGGAGGCTACACCTTC.